The 31 T cell receptor beta chains presented below share a single source sample, sequenced in a study of T-cell reconstitution after alpha-beta-depleted transplantation in children. Preparation of the TCRbeta library used unique molecular identifiers. TCRdb ran MiXCR on the PCR reads and lists one entry per CDR3 protein. The sample holds almost 500,000 distinct CDR3 sequences, roughly a tenth seen once. The source material was PBMCs, sampled before TCRalphabeta/CD19-depleted stem cell transplant. All receptors derive from a child aged 2 to 15 with inherited bone marrow failure, due to receive a stem cell transplant.

This clonotype was detected ten times or more. The chain has TRBV5-1 and TRBJ2-1; possibly TRBD2 for D (6 bases). CDR1 SGHRS and CDR2 YFSETQ come from the germline V gene. The CDR3 extends over 18 amino acids. Trimming shortened V by 0 bases and J by 6 bases, and 22 bases separated the two germline ends. CDR3 DNA: TGCGCCAGCAGCTTGGATGGCCTGACTAGGAGGACCATCAATGAGCAGTTCTTC. This gives the protein CASSLDGLTRRTINEQFF.

This clonotype was observed a handful of times. The chain recombines TRBV29-1 with TRBJ1-5; the D gene is possibly TRBD1 (6 bases). The CDR3 loop spans 12 amino acids. Germline-derived CDR1 and CDR2 are SQVTM and ANQGSEA. The V and J ends lost 1 base and 15 bases respectively, with 16 bases between them. The DNA of the CDR3 is TGCAGCGTTGAAGGGGGGGACACGGTAATGCATTTT. Translated, it gives CSVEGGDTVMHF.

This clonotype was recorded at least ten times. The CDR3 coding sequence is TGTGCCAGTAGTCTAGGACTGGGCACCGGGGAGCTGTTTTTT. This encodes CASSLGLGTGELFF. The J gene is TRBJ2-2, the V gene TRBV19; tentative D call: TRBD2 (5 bases). CDR1 LNHDA and CDR2 SQIVND come from the germline V gene (reference sequence). Trimming left V 5 bases short and J 4 bases short, with 11 bases between. This CDR3 is 14 amino acids long.

This clonotype has a count of ten or more. The chain employs TRBV7-2 and TRBJ1-5; D remains unclear. V was cut by 3 bases and J by 3 bases, with 6 bases left in between. Germline V CDR1 and CDR2: SGHTA, FQGNSA. The CDR3 covers 13 residues. The CDR3 coding sequence is TGTGCCAGCAGCTTTAATCCCAATCAGCCCCAGCATTTT. It yields the protein CASSFNPNQPQHF.

V is TRBV11-2 and J is TRBJ2-1; D possibly corresponds to TRBD2 (6 bases). Germline CDR1 is SGHAT and CDR2 is FQNNGV. V was pared by 6 bases and J by 0 bases, with 12 bases between. The CDR3 spans 15 residues. The CDR3 reads CASREEGSSYNEQFF. In DNA, the CDR3 is TGTGCCAGCAGGGAGGAGGGGAGCTCCTACAATGAGCAGTTCTTC. The whole variable domain, filled in from reference TRBV11-2 and TRBJ2-1, reads EAGVAQSPRYKIIEKRQSVAFWCNPISGHATLYWYQQILGQGPKLLIQFQNNGVVDDSQLPKDRFSAERLKGVDSTLKIQPAKLEDSAVYLCASREEGSSYNEQFFGPGTRLTVL.

This clonotype was seen many times. V and J are TRBV11-2 and TRBJ2-7; 10 bases line up with TRBD2. From germline, CDR1 is SGHAT and CDR2 FQNNGV. Germline trimming cut 1 base from V and 5 bases from J; bases unmatched to any gene: 8. The CDR3 is made up of 16 amino acids. The CDR3 coding sequence is TGTGCCAGCAGCTTAGCCCCTAGCGGGAGAATCCACGAGCAGTACTTC. Translated, it gives CASSLAPSGRIHEQYF.

This clonotype showed up many times. The chain combines TRBV5-1 with TRBJ2-3; tentative D call: TRBD2 (6 bases). Trimming shortened V by 6 bases and J by 7 bases, and 15 bases separated the two germline ends. This CDR3 spans 13 amino acids. Germline CDR1 reads SGHRS; CDR2 reads YFSETQ. This CDR3 is CASTWESGYTQYF. In DNA form, the CDR3 reads TGCGCCAGCACCTGGGAGAGCGGGTATACGCAGTATTTT.

This clonotype was observed at least ten times. J is TRBJ2-7 and V is TRBV5-1; TRBD2 matches 11 bases. Germline V lookup: CDR1 SGHRS, CDR2 YFSETQ. CDR3 length: 15 amino acids. V lost 2 bases and J lost 3; bases outside the gene matches: 4. CDR3 residues: CASSFALAGGYEQYF. Written as DNA, the CDR3 is TGCGCCAGCAGCTTCGCTCTAGCGGGAGGCTACGAGCAGTACTTC.

This clonotype was found many times. The V call is TRBV4-3, the J call TRBJ2-2, with D unclear. Trimming pared 4 bases from V and 11 bases from J, leaving 2 bases between. Germline values: CDR1 LGHNA, CDR2 YSLEER. This CDR3 spans 9 amino acids. In DNA form, the CDR3 reads TGCGCCAGCAGCCTAGAGCTGTTTTTT. It specifies CASSLELFF.

This clonotype appeared many times. The J gene is TRBJ2-1, the V gene TRBV7-9; D remains unclear. V lost 4 bases to trimming and J lost 0 bases, with 7 bases between them. Germline CDR1 and CDR2: SEHNR and FQNEAQ (reference sequence). The CDR3 covers 14 residues. The DNA of the CDR3 is TGTGCCAGCAGCTCCGCGGTCTCCTACAATGAGCAGTTCTTC. It encodes CASSSAVSYNEQFF. Combining the CDR3 with reference TRBV7-9 and TRBJ2-1 gives the whole variable domain DTGVSQNPRHKITKRGQNVTFRCDPISEHNRLYWYRQTLGQGPEFLTYFQNEAQLEKSRLLSDRFSAERPKGSFSTLEIQRTEQGDSAMYLCASSSAVSYNEQFFGPGTRLTVL.

This clonotype was recorded many times. The chain recombines TRBV7-9 with TRBJ2-1, with TRBD2 matching 10 bases. Germline assignment: CDR1 SEHNR and CDR2 FQNEAQ (reference sequence). J was trimmed by 9 bases and V by 2 bases; bases with no gene match: 1. This CDR3 is built from 13 residues. The CDR3 spells CASSLRTSGEQFF. CDR3 coding DNA: TGTGCCAGCAGCTTAAGGACTAGCGGTGAGCAGTTCTTC.

There are many counts of this clonotype. The chain employs TRBV7-9 and TRBJ1-1; TRBD1 might be the D (6 bases). The ends were cut back, 5 bases at V and 5 bases at J, with 15 bases in the middle. Germline CDR1 and CDR2: SEHNR and FQNEAQ (reference sequence). The CDR3 contains 14 residues. For the CDR3, the DNA is TGTGCCAGCAGCCCGCAACAGGGTTTGACTGAAGCTTTCTTT. Its protein product is CASSPQQGLTEAFF.

This clonotype was counted at least ten times. The gene calls are TRBV4-3 and TRBJ2-1, with a possible D match to TRBD2 (6 bases). V dropped 0 bases and J dropped 4 bases, with 13 bases sitting between them. Germline assignment: CDR1 LGHNA and CDR2 YSLEER. The CDR3 has 16 amino acids. The CDR3 protein is CASSQDRVSGYNEQFF. For the CDR3, the DNA is TGCGCCAGCAGCCAAGATCGGGTTAGCGGATACAATGAGCAGTTCTTC.

This clonotype has ten or more counts. This chain links TRBV7-9 with TRBJ2-2; no firm D call. The V gene lost 4 bases and the J gene lost 9 bases, with 9 bases spanning the gap. The CDR3 consists of 12 residues. Germline V gene lookup returns CDR1 SEHNR and CDR2 FQNEAQ (reference sequence). The CDR3 region is CASSSGNRELFF. The DNA of the CDR3 is TGTGCCAGCAGCTCAGGCAACAGGGAGCTGTTTTTT.

This clonotype was detected ten times or more. V usage is TRBV5-6 and J usage is TRBJ1-2; no clear D gene. The CDR3 runs to 11 residues. The V gene's germline CDR1 is SGHDT and CDR2 YYEEEE. The V end was cut by 0 bases, the J end by 8 bases, with 5 bases between. The CDR3 is CASSLERGYTF. CDR3 DNA sequence: TGTGCCAGCAGCTTGGAGAGGGGCTACACCTTC.

Many counts were recorded for this clonotype. This rearrangement joins TRBV21-1 to TRBJ2-7. TRBV21-1 is classified as a pseudogene. This CDR3 has 16 residues. Written as DNA, the CDR3 is TGTGCCAGCAGCAAACATCGGCAGCAGAGCTTCCTCGAGCAGTACTTC. It codes for CASSKHRQQSFLEQYF.

This clonotype was observed at least ten times. The gene calls are TRBV10-3 and TRBJ2-1; the match to TRBD2 covers 7 bases. The CDR3 covers 14 residues. V dropped 6 bases and J dropped 4; count of bases not matched to a gene: 6. The V gene's germline CDR1 is ENHRY and CDR2 SYGVKD. CDR3 DNA: TGTGCCATCAGGGAGCGGGACTTATACAATGAGCAGTTCTTC. This sequence encodes CAIRERDLYNEQFF.

Ten or more counts support this clonotype. The gene calls are TRBV18 and TRBJ2-5, with a possible D match to TRBD1 (6 bases). Trimming took off 1 base at V and 1 base at J, with 10 bases between the two ends. Germline V CDR1 and CDR2: KGHSH, LQKENI. This CDR3 contains 15 residues. The CDR3: CASSPRIQGQETQYF. In nucleotides, the CDR3 is TGTGCCAGCTCACCACGAATACAGGGCCAAGAGACCCAGTACTTC.

Ten or more counts support this clonotype. The rearrangement uses TRBV7-9 and TRBJ2-5; 12 nucleotides agree with TRBD2. Germline V gene lookup returns CDR1 SEHNR and CDR2 FQNEAQ (reference sequence). The ends lost 3 bases at V and 5 bases at J; junction bases unmatched: 10. CDR3 size: 17 residues. CDR3 protein: CASSFMASGRAGETQYF. The CDR3 DNA reads as TGTGCCAGCAGCTTTATGGCTAGCGGGAGGGCCGGGGAGACCCAGTACTTC. The full variable domain, its missing parts supplied by reference TRBV7-9 and TRBJ2-5, is DTGVSQNPRHKITKRGQNVTFRCDPISEHNRLYWYRQTLGQGPEFLTYFQNEAQLEKSRLLSDRFSAERPKGSFSTLEIQRTEQGDSAMYLCASSFMASGRAGETQYFGPGTRLLVL.

This clonotype was counted ten times or more. The V gene is TRBV20-1, the J gene TRBJ2-2; tentatively, D is TRBD2 (6 bases). The CDR3 length is 15 residues. The germline gives CDR1 DFQATT, CDR2 SNEGSKA (reference sequence). The V and J ends lost 1 base and 2 bases respectively, with 11 bases between them. This CDR3 reads CSARGDSGNTGELFF. CDR3 in DNA: TGCAGTGCTAGAGGAGATAGCGGAAACACCGGGGAGCTGTTTTTT.

In this sample, this clonotype turned up once. V usage is TRBV4-3 and J usage is TRBJ2-3, with a tentative D call TRBD2 (5 bases). CDR3 length: 17 residues. V shed 0 bases and J shed 1 base, with 14 bases lying between them. Germline V gene lookup returns CDR1 LGHNA and CDR2 YSLEER. This CDR3 is CASSQDLASSRTDTQYF. As DNA, the CDR3 is TGCGCCAGCAGCCAAGATCTAGCTAGCTCTCGCACAGATACGCAGTATTTT.

CDR3 DNA: TGCGCCAGCACTAACAGGGGGGGTTCTGAAGCTTTCTTT. It yields the protein CASTNRGGSEAFF. The chain recombines TRBV5-1 with TRBJ1-1, with 8 bases matching TRBD1. CDR3 length: 13 residues. V lost 6 bases and J lost 6; bases outside the gene matches: 7. CDR1 SGHRS and CDR2 YFSETQ come from the germline V gene.

There are many counts of this clonotype. The V and J genes are TRBV18 and TRBJ1-1; 11 bases line up with TRBD1. The CDR3 loop spans 15 amino acids. Germline values: CDR1 KGHSH, CDR2 LQKENI. Unmatched junction bases numbered 3, after V lost 2 bases and J lost 4 bases. The CDR3 loop reads CASSPGTGGRTEAFF. Here the CDR3 DNA reads TGTGCCAGCTCACCAGGGACAGGGGGTCGCACTGAAGCTTTCTTT.

This clonotype came up many times. The chain joins TRBV4-1 to TRBJ2-1, with a possible D match to TRBD2 (6 bases). Trimming took off 6 bases at V and 8 bases at J, with 20 bases between the two ends. CDR1 is MGHRA, CDR2 YSYEKL, per germline. This CDR3 spans 15 amino acids. CDR3 loop: CASRDSGTLVYEQFF. The CDR3 DNA reads as TGCGCCAGCAGAGATAGCGGAACCCTTGTCTATGAGCAGTTCTTC.

This clonotype was seen ten or more times. The gene calls are TRBV4-3 and TRBJ2-7, with 7 bases that match TRBD1. J was trimmed by 3 bases and V by 0 bases; bases with no gene match: 5. CDR3 length: 15 residues. Germline CDR1 is LGHNA and CDR2 is YSLEER. CDR3 protein: CASSQDLGQIYEQYF. The CDR3 DNA sequence: TGCGCCAGCAGCCAAGATTTGGGACAGATCTACGAGCAGTACTTC.

This clonotype was observed many times. The gene calls are TRBV6-2 or TRBV6-3 and TRBJ2-5; maybe TRBD2 (7 bases). The V end lost 6 bases, the J end lost 1 base, and 15 bases lay between the germline ends. This CDR3 is built from 15 residues. Germline V gene data show CDR1 as MNHEY and CDR2 as SVGEGT. CDR3 DNA: TGTGCCAGCAGCCCCCCGGCGGGGGCCCAAGAGACCCAGTACTTC. Amino acids: CASSPPAGAQETQYF.

The table lists this clonotype with a few counts. This chain uses TRBV16 with TRBJ2-1, with 10 positions matching TRBD2. Trimming at V came to 3 bases and at J to 3 bases, leaving 2 bases not matched to a gene. Germline V gene lookup returns CDR1 KGHSY and CDR2 FQNENV. The CDR3 is 15 residues long. CDR3 sequence (DNA): TGTGCCAGCAGCCATTGGACTAGCGGCTACAATGAGCAGTTCTTC. Residues: CASSHWTSGYNEQFF.

About this clonotype: A clone one base away is much larger, so this may be a read error. This CDR3 is CSARQTGEIQPQYF. DNA of the CDR3: TGCAGTGCTCGCCAAACAGGGGAGATTCAGCCCCAGTATTTT. This sequence joins TRBV20-1 and TRBJ1-5; 7 bases agree with TRBD1. The last part of the DNA fits TRBJ2-3 better; the J call may be wrong. The CDR3 length is 14 residues. Germline assignment: CDR1 DFQATT and CDR2 SNEGSKA (reference sequence).

The CDR3 coding sequence is TGCAGTGCTATGGGGAATGGCGGGAGGAAGGTGTGGGAGCAGTACTTC. Amino acid sequence: CSAMGNGGRKVWEQYF. This chain connects TRBV20-1 to TRBJ2-7, with 8 bases identical to TRBD2. The CDR3 covers 16 residues. Germline-derived CDR1 and CDR2 are DFQATT and SNEGSKA (reference sequence). V lost 4 bases to trimming and J lost 7 bases; unmatched junction nucleotides: 18.

This clonotype was recorded at least ten times. The V and J genes are TRBV6-5 and TRBJ2-1; TRBD2 agrees at 10 bases. V dropped 5 bases and J dropped 7; count of bases not matched to a gene: 11. Germline loops: CDR1 MNHEY, CDR2 SVGAGI. CDR3 length equals 16 residues. This chain's CDR3 is CASSNLSGRRWNEQFF. The CDR3 nucleotides read TGTGCCAGCAGTAACCTTAGCGGGAGGAGGTGGAATGAGCAGTTCTTC.

This clonotype was counted only a few times. The chain couples TRBV29-1 to TRBJ2-3, with TRBD2 as a possible D gene (6 bases). The V end lost 4 bases, the J end lost 4 bases, and 15 bases lay between the germline ends. The CDR3 length is 14 residues. Looked up from germline, CDR1 is SQVTM and CDR2 is ANQGSEA. CDR3 sequence: CSVGHGGIPDTQYF. The CDR3 DNA reads as TGCAGCGTTGGTCATGGAGGGATCCCAGATACGCAGTATTTT.